The T cell receptor (beta chain) described here comes from a study of identical twins. Points from the study as a whole: Zero-insertion analyses might be partly confounded by invariant T cells like MAIT and iNKT.

This clonotype has more than one count but fewer than ten. What it binds is not known. V shed 3 bases, J shed 2 bases, and the junction held 4 bases outside the gene matches. The length of the CDR3 is 14 residues. CDR1 and CDR2 (germline): SGHAT, FQDESV (reference sequence). Template switching introduced a universal primer site, and the cDNA bore unique molecular identifiers. In TCRdb, the 5' RACE reads were re-called with MiXCR into one record per CDR3 protein. Of roughly 190,000 distinct CDR3 sequences in the sample, about a sixth were seen once. This sample also appeared in a second study, on T cells expressing NK-cell markers. Turning to that study: The dominant NKG2C+ clonotypes represented about 1.0-7.0% of CD8+ T cells in five or six donors. What remained unclear was the HCMV specificity of expanded NKG2C+ T cell clones.

The TCR comes from a woman aged 18-29 years in good health. Material: CD8+ T cells sorted from blood. J is TRBJ2-7 and V is TRBV11-1, with 7 nucleotides matching TRBD1. CDR3 coding DNA: TGTGCCAGCAGCTTTGGGACAGCTACCTACGAGCAGTACTTC. This codes for CASSFGTATYEQYF.